This section outlines one TCR beta chain sequence together with its context. Residents of 24 US areas, aged 18 to 89 years, made up the participants. Symptom resolution, clearance, or two negative PCRs marked donors in Cohort 3 as recovered. These data originate in a study of blood T cell repertoires in COVID-19. The wider study: COVID-19 samples from acute and convalescent phases originated in the United States, Italy and Spain. Sources were T cells, B-cell-depleted T cells, or PBMCs; the material itself was cDNA or gDNA.

The CDR3 is 13 amino acids. Germline CDR1 reads SGHRS; CDR2 reads YFSETQ. Trimming pared 9 bases from V and 3 bases from J, leaving 15 bases between. Data came from immunoSEQ multiplex PCR; TCRdb stores just in-frame clones and leaves some out. The sample holds 150,000 to 250,000 clones; 65% to 85% are singletons and the top ten take 7% to 9%. Sample: PBMCs or T cells enriched from blood (not recorded which). The receptor comes from a man aged 40-50 years who had recovered from COVID-19. The chain carries TRBV5-1 and TRBJ1-2; weak D call: TRBD1 (6 bases). CDR3: CATGTGYDYGYTF. The CDR3 coding sequence is TGCGCCACCGGAACAGGGTACGACTATGGCTACACCTTC. The entire variable domain, with the rest obtained from reference TRBV5-1 and TRBJ1-2, is as follows: KAGVTQTPRYLIKTRGQQVTLSCSPISGHRSVSWYQQTPGQGLQFLFEYFSETQRNKGNFPGRFSGRQFSNSRSEMNVSTLELGDSALYLCATGTGYDYGYTFGSGTRLTVV.